This record looks at one TCR beta chain sequence and its context. The antigen remains undetermined. These data belong to a study of T cell responses to AZD1222 COVID-19 vaccine. Study-wide findings and caveats: Close to half of spike-specific TCRs reportedly recognize unmutated variant regions. Spike-specific TCR breadth and depth both grew after two AZD1222 doses.

The CDR3 covers 12 residues. V was cut by 4 bases and J by 6 bases, with 10 bases left in between. CDR1 and CDR2 from the germline V gene are GTSNPN and SVGIG (reference sequence). Using immunoSEQ multiplex PCR, the repertoire was profiled, and TCRdb retains in-frame clones only, with some absent. The top ten clones hold around 4.6% of a sample with 100,000 to 120,000 clones, about four fifths of them seen once. The sequences come from peripheral blood, collected on day 0 of AZD1222 vaccination. The chain uses TRBV30 and TRBJ2-1; a weak D match, TRBD2 (5 bases). The source of this sequence is an adult in good health. CDR3 sequence (DNA): TGTGCCTGGAAGGCTAGCTCCAATGAGCAGTTCTTC. It is translated as CAWKASSNEQFF.